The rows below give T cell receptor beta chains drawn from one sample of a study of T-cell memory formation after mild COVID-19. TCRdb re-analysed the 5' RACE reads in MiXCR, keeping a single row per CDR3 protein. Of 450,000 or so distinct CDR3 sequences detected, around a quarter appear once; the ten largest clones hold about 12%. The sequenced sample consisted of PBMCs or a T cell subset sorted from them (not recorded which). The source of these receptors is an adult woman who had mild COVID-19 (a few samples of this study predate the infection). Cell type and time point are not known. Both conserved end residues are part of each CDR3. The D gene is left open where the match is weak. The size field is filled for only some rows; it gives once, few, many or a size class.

CDR3 protein: CASRDIHNYGYTF
CDR3 DNA: TGTGCCAGCAGGGACATTCATAACTATGGCTACACCTTC
clone size: few
D gene: -
J gene: TRBJ1-2
V gene: TRBV27

CDR3 protein: CASSYRGGSTDTQYF
CDR3 DNA: TGCGCCAGCAGCTACCGCGGGGGTAGCACAGATACGCAGTATTTT
clone size: few
D gene: TRBD2
J gene: TRBJ2-3
V gene: TRBV5-1

CDR3 protein: CSAVRGSQETQYF
CDR3 DNA: TGCAGTGCTGTGCGGGGGTCCCAAGAGACCCAGTACTTC
clone size: -
D gene: TRBD2
J gene: TRBJ2-5
V gene: TRBV20-1

CDR3 protein: CATRGGGGIGELFF
CDR3 DNA: TGTGCCACCAGGGGGGGGGGCGGAATCGGGGAGCTGTTTTTT
clone size: -
D gene: -
J gene: TRBJ2-2
V gene: TRBV12-3/TRBV12-4

CDR3 protein: CASSQDNRGTEAFF
CDR3 DNA: TGTGCCAGCAGCCAAGATAACAGGGGTACTGAAGCTTTCTTT
clone size: -
D gene: TRBD1
J gene: TRBJ1-1
V gene: TRBV3-1

CDR3 protein: CASEVRLAGGSSYEQYF
CDR3 DNA: TGTGCCAGCGAAGTGCGGTTAGCGGGGGGGAGCTCCTACGAGCAGTACTTC
clone size: few
D gene: TRBD2
J gene: TRBJ2-7
V gene: TRBV25-1

CDR3 protein: CAWTPGAADTQYF
CDR3 DNA: TGTGCCTGGACCCCCGGGGCCGCAGATACGCAGTATTTT
clone size: few
D gene: -
J gene: TRBJ2-3
V gene: TRBV30

CDR3 protein: CASSRRALPEAGGRNGELFF
CDR3 DNA: TGTGCCAGCAGCCGCCGCGCACTCCCGGAGGCGGGAGGGCGTAACGGGGAGCTGTTTTTT
clone size: -
D gene: TRBD2
J gene: TRBJ2-2
V gene: TRBV3-1

CDR3 protein: CASSTSVRETQYF
CDR3 DNA: TGTGCCAGCAGCACTAGCGTTCGAGAGACCCAGTACTTC
clone size: few
D gene: TRBD2
J gene: TRBJ2-5
V gene: TRBV12-3/TRBV12-4

CDR3 protein: CASSHLAALSYEQYF
CDR3 DNA: TGTGCCAGCAGTCACTTAGCGGCGCTCTCCTACGAGCAGTACTTC
clone size: -
D gene: -
J gene: TRBJ2-7
V gene: TRBV3-1

CDR3 protein: CSAPVPRGPGETQYF
CDR3 DNA: TGCAGTGCCCCGGTCCCCCGGGGGCCAGGAGAGACCCAGTACTTC
clone size: -
D gene: -
J gene: TRBJ2-5
V gene: TRBV20-1

CDR3 protein: CASSLRSQSRNYGYTF
CDR3 DNA: TGTGCCAGCAGTCTCCGAAGCCAAAGCCGAAACTATGGCTACACCTTC
clone size: once
D gene: -
J gene: TRBJ1-2
V gene: TRBV12-3/TRBV12-4

CDR3 protein: CASSLARYREPQYF
CDR3 DNA: TGTGCCAGCAGTTTAGCTCGGTACCGGGAACCCCAGTACTTC
clone size: many
D gene: -
J gene: TRBJ2-5
V gene: TRBV12-3/TRBV12-4

CDR3 protein: CASSSDDKHSPLHF
CDR3 DNA: TGTGCCAGCAGTTCTGACGATAAGCATTCACCCCTCCACTTT
clone size: -
D gene: -
J gene: TRBJ1-6
V gene: TRBV9

CDR3 protein: CASSGQGDGSPLHF
CDR3 DNA: TGTGCCAGCAGCGGACAGGGGGACGGTTCACCCCTCCACTTT
clone size: -
D gene: TRBD1
J gene: TRBJ1-6
V gene: TRBV7-9

CDR3 protein: CASSYSKGRTNSPLHF
CDR3 DNA: TGTGCCAGCAGTTACTCGAAGGGACGGACCAATTCACCCCTCCACTTT
clone size: few
D gene: -
J gene: TRBJ1-6
V gene: TRBV6-5

CDR3 protein: CASSRFRYNEQFF
CDR3 DNA: TGTGCCAGTAGTAGGTTCAGATACAATGAGCAGTTCTTC
clone size: -
D gene: -
J gene: TRBJ2-1
V gene: TRBV19

CDR3 protein: CSVSTGLKNTEAFF
CDR3 DNA: TGCAGCGTGAGCACAGGGTTAAAGAACACTGAAGCTTTCTTT
clone size: few
D gene: -
J gene: TRBJ1-1
V gene: TRBV29-1

CDR3 protein: CASRSRWDGRATETQYF
CDR3 DNA: TGTGCCAGCAGATCCCGTTGGGACGGGAGGGCCACAGAGACCCAGTACTTC
clone size: -
D gene: TRBD2
J gene: TRBJ2-5
V gene: TRBV28

CDR3 protein: CAISRSAGQANYGYTF
CDR3 DNA: TGTGCCATCAGTAGATCCGCCGGACAGGCTAACTATGGCTACACCTTC
clone size: few
D gene: TRBD1
J gene: TRBJ1-2
V gene: TRBV10-3

CDR3 protein: CSARRTGFGDNSPLHF
CDR3 DNA: TGCAGTGCTAGAAGGACAGGGTTTGGTGATAATTCACCCCTCCACTTT
clone size: once
D gene: TRBD1
J gene: TRBJ1-6
V gene: TRBV20-1

CDR3 protein: CASSFPRGGSGEAFF
CDR3 DNA: TGTGCCAGCAGCTTTCCCAGGGGGGGGAGCGGTGAAGCTTTCTTT
clone size: -
D gene: -
J gene: TRBJ1-1
V gene: TRBV21-1

CDR3 protein: CASSQEGSGNSPLHF
CDR3 DNA: TGTGCCAGCAGCCAAGAAGGTAGCGGCAATTCACCCCTCCACTTT
clone size: -
D gene: -
J gene: TRBJ1-6
V gene: TRBV3-1

CDR3 protein: CAWRASGTDTQYF
CDR3 DNA: TGTGCCTGGAGGGCTAGCGGTACAGATACGCAGTATTTT
clone size: -
D gene: TRBD2
J gene: TRBJ2-3
V gene: TRBV30

CDR3 protein: CASSTPGRYTDTQYF
CDR3 DNA: TGTGCCAGTAGTACCCCGGGCAGATACACAGATACGCAGTATTTT
clone size: -
D gene: -
J gene: TRBJ2-3
V gene: TRBV19

CDR3 protein: CASTGDSLNEKLFF
CDR3 DNA: TGTGCCAGCACCGGGGACAGTCTTAATGAAAAACTGTTTTTT
clone size: -
D gene: TRBD1
J gene: TRBJ1-4
V gene: TRBV12-3/TRBV12-4

CDR3 protein: CSARESQGRNNEQFF
CDR3 DNA: TGCAGTGCTAGAGAATCCCAGGGTCGTAACAATGAGCAGTTCTTC
clone size: -
D gene: -
J gene: TRBJ2-1
V gene: TRBV20-1

CDR3 protein: CASSQGFSGMNTEAFF
CDR3 DNA: TGCGCCAGCAGCCAAGGATTTTCTGGGATGAACACTGAAGCTTTCTTT
clone size: -
D gene: -
J gene: TRBJ1-1
V gene: TRBV4-3

CDR3 protein: CASSSGLADWETQYF
CDR3 DNA: TGTGCCAGCAGTTCAGGACTAGCGGATTGGGAGACCCAGTACTTC
clone size: -
D gene: TRBD2
J gene: TRBJ2-5
V gene: TRBV12-3/TRBV12-4

CDR3 protein: CASTPAGGNEQFF
CDR3 DNA: TGTGCCAGCACCCCTGCGGGGGGGAATGAGCAGTTCTTC
clone size: few
D gene: TRBD2
J gene: TRBJ2-1
V gene: TRBV28

CDR3 protein: CAWSGSNEQFF
CDR3 DNA: TGTGCCTGGAGCGGGAGTAATGAGCAGTTCTTC
clone size: -
D gene: -
J gene: TRBJ2-1
V gene: TRBV30

CDR3 protein: CASSQDKGRLTGNTIYF
CDR3 DNA: TGCGCCAGCAGCCAAGACAAAGGCAGGTTAACTGGAAACACCATATATTTT
clone size: -
D gene: -
J gene: TRBJ1-3
V gene: TRBV4-1

CDR3 protein: CASSSGGAGTDTQYF
CDR3 DNA: TGTGCCAGCAGCTCCGGGGGGGCGGGGACAGATACGCAGTATTTT
clone size: -
D gene: TRBD2
J gene: TRBJ2-3
V gene: TRBV7-3

CDR3 protein: CASSQELGLVQFF
CDR3 DNA: TGCGCCAGCAGCCAAGAATTGGGACTAGTTCAGTTCTTC
clone size: few
D gene: TRBD2
J gene: TRBJ2-1
V gene: TRBV4-3

CDR3 protein: CAWSINQGSSFF
CDR3 DNA: TGTGCCTGGAGCATTAACCAGGGTTCTTCGTTTTTT
clone size: few
D gene: -
J gene: TRBJ2-2
V gene: TRBV30

CDR3 protein: CASPHRGPNYGYTF
CDR3 DNA: TGTGCCAGCCCCCACCGGGGACCTAACTATGGCTACACCTTC
clone size: -
D gene: -
J gene: TRBJ1-2
V gene: TRBV6-5

CDR3 protein: CASSPSTSGNTIYF
CDR3 DNA: TGTGCCAGCAGTCCGTCAACCTCTGGAAACACCATATATTTT
clone size: few
D gene: -
J gene: TRBJ1-3
V gene: TRBV7-2

CDR3 protein: CASSLVVGPSYEQYF
CDR3 DNA: TGTGCCAGCAGCTTAGTTGTGGGGCCTTCCTACGAGCAGTACTTC
clone size: few
D gene: -
J gene: TRBJ2-7
V gene: TRBV7-8

CDR3 protein: CASSLVAGSDTQYF
CDR3 DNA: TGTGCCAGCAGTTTGGTAGCGGGGTCAGATACGCAGTATTTT
clone size: -
D gene: TRBD2
J gene: TRBJ2-3
V gene: TRBV27

CDR3 protein: CASSQDLASRANVLTF
CDR3 DNA: TGTGCCAGCAGCCAAGATCTAGCCTCCCGGGCCAACGTCCTGACTTTC
clone size: few
D gene: -
J gene: TRBJ2-6
V gene: TRBV4-2

CDR3 protein: CASSTWVNYGYTF
CDR3 DNA: TGTGCCAGCAGTACGTGGGTTAACTATGGCTACACCTTC
clone size: -
D gene: -
J gene: TRBJ1-2
V gene: TRBV12-3/TRBV12-4

CDR3 protein: CASSYTGLAGRGIFNEQFF
CDR3 DNA: TGTGCCAGCAGCTACACGGGACTAGCCGGACGTGGGATCTTCAATGAGCAGTTCTTC
clone size: -
D gene: TRBD2
J gene: TRBJ2-1
V gene: TRBV7-9

CDR3 protein: CASRQGSEAFF
CDR3 DNA: TGTGCCAGCAGGCAGGGGTCTGAAGCTTTCTTT
clone size: -
D gene: -
J gene: TRBJ1-1
V gene: TRBV12-3/TRBV12-4

CDR3 protein: CASSLSRGAYEQYF
CDR3 DNA: TGTGCCAGCAGTTTAAGTCGGGGGGCGTACGAGCAGTACTTC
clone size: few
D gene: -
J gene: TRBJ2-7
V gene: TRBV27

CDR3 protein: CASSLAGQRETQYF
CDR3 DNA: TGTGCCAGCAGCTTAGCTGGACAGCGAGAGACCCAGTACTTC
clone size: many
D gene: -
J gene: TRBJ2-5
V gene: TRBV5-1

CDR3 protein: CASSQGDGPLHF
CDR3 DNA: TGTGCCAGCAGCCAAGGGGACGGACCCCTCCACTTT
clone size: -
D gene: -
J gene: TRBJ1-6
V gene: TRBV3-1

CDR3 protein: CASSTTSGSSYEQYF
CDR3 DNA: TGTGCCAGCAGCACCACTAGCGGGAGCTCCTACGAGCAGTACTTC
clone size: few
D gene: TRBD2
J gene: TRBJ2-7
V gene: TRBV7-9

CDR3 protein: CASSQARRKRVSYEQYF
CDR3 DNA: TGTGCCAGCAGCCAAGCTCGTAGAAAGCGGGTCTCCTACGAGCAGTACTTC
clone size: -
D gene: -
J gene: TRBJ2-7
V gene: TRBV3-1

CDR3 protein: CSVTEQFF
CDR3 DNA: TGCAGCGTGACTGAGCAGTTCTTC
clone size: few
D gene: -
J gene: TRBJ2-1
V gene: TRBV29-1

CDR3 protein: CASSHRKALPGHYGYTF
CDR3 DNA: TGCGCCAGCAGCCACCGCAAGGCTCTACCGGGACACTATGGCTACACCTTC
clone size: -
D gene: -
J gene: TRBJ1-2
V gene: TRBV4-3

CDR3 protein: CASSVPDRPSYEQYF
CDR3 DNA: TGTGCCAGCAGCGTGCCGGACAGACCCTCCTACGAGCAGTACTTC
clone size: few
D gene: -
J gene: TRBJ2-7
V gene: TRBV7-8

CDR3 protein: CASSREQGAIDSPLHF
CDR3 DNA: TGTGCCAGCAGCCGAGAACAGGGAGCCATTGACTCACCCCTCCACTTT
clone size: -
D gene: -
J gene: TRBJ1-6
V gene: TRBV4-2